The 10 T cell receptor beta chains below all came from one sample that was sequenced in a study of blood T cell repertoires in COVID-19. Assay: immunoSEQ multiplex PCR; the TCRdb copy retains only in-frame clones and omits some. The top ten hold about 12% of the sample, which has roughly 41,000 clones, approximately 91% seen once. The source material was peripheral blood. Receptors were obtained from a man aged 60-69 years with active COVID-19.

In its sample, this clone ranks as medium-sized (0.01 to 0.1%). This chain joins TRBV6-5 and TRBJ2-7; tentatively, D is TRBD2 (6 bases). The germline V gene encodes CDR1 MNHEY and CDR2 SVGAGI. Trimming pared 6 bases from V and 5 bases from J, leaving 11 bases between. This CDR3 is 12 amino acids long. The CDR3 region is CASSPTSNEQYF. The CDR3 DNA is TGTGCCAGCAGCCCGACTAGTAACGAGCAGTACTTC.

The chain carries TRBV29-1 and TRBJ2-7; D possibly corresponds to TRBD2 (5 bases). The CDR3 runs to 13 residues. V shed 5 bases and J shed 0 bases, with 11 bases lying between them. The germline CDR1 and CDR2 sequences are SQVTM and ANQGSEA. CDR3 loop: CSVQTGSSYEQYF. The CDR3 DNA follows: TGCAGCGTTCAGACTGGGAGCTCCTACGAGCAGTACTTC.

CDR3 sequence: CASSFGLNTEAFF. CDR3 coding DNA: TGTGCCAGCAGCTTCGGTCTGAACACTGAAGCTTTCTTT. V usage is TRBV7-3 and J usage is TRBJ1-1; D gene uncertain. This CDR3 is 13 amino acids long. Trimming removed 3 bases from V and 0 bases from J, with 5 bases in between. CDR1 and CDR2 (germline): SGHTA, FQGTGA.

This chain uses TRBV27 with TRBJ2-5; 11 nucleotides agree with TRBD2. Trimming removed 6 bases from V and 5 bases from J; junction bases left unmatched: 17. The CDR3 is 18 amino acids. Looked up from germline, CDR1 is MNHEY and CDR2 is SMNVEV (reference sequence). The CDR3 region is CASRDRGKTSGTGETQYF. In DNA, the CDR3 is TGTGCCAGCAGAGACAGGGGAAAGACTAGCGGGACGGGGGAGACCCAGTACTTC.

The chain couples TRBV10-3 to TRBJ2-2, with 11 bases lining up with TRBD1. Germline values: CDR1 ENHRY, CDR2 SYGVKD. CDR3 size: 14 residues. V shed 7 bases and J 7 bases; nucleotides not matched to a gene: 5. The CDR3 DNA reads TGTGCCATCACCGGACAGGGGGCGGGCGGGGAGCTGTTTTTT. It is translated as CAITGQGAGGELFF.

This chain uses TRBV11-2 with TRBJ2-3; 15 bases line up with TRBD2. The germline V gene encodes CDR1 SGHAT and CDR2 FQNNGV. The trim removed 6 bases at V and 6 bases at J, leaving 4 bases unmatched. CDR3 length: 15 residues. The CDR3 loop reads CASSPGTSGRDTQYF. The CDR3, as DNA: TGTGCCAGCAGTCCCGGGACTAGCGGGAGGGATACGCAGTATTTT.

This clone was picked up one time. The chain couples TRBV18 to TRBJ2-5, with a tentative D call TRBD2 (5 bases). Germline-derived CDR1 and CDR2 are KGHSH and LQKENI. Between the trimmed V and J ends, which lost 5 bases and 4 bases, there was a span of 11 bases. This CDR3 is built from 13 residues. The CDR3 nucleotides are TGTGCCAGCTCAACCTCACGGGGAGAGACCCAGTACTTC. It specifies CASSTSRGETQYF.

This sequence joins TRBV24-1 and TRBJ1-2, with D possibly being TRBD1 (6 bases). From germline, CDR1 is KGHDR and CDR2 SFDVKD. There are 12 residues in the CDR3. Deletions cut 8 bases from V and 3 bases from J, with 9 bases between. The CDR3 sequence is CATMGADYGYTF. The CDR3 nucleotides read TGTGCCACCATGGGGGCGGACTATGGCTACACCTTC.

V gene TRBV19 combines with J gene TRBJ1-1; D is ambiguous. Germline V gene data show CDR1 as LNHDA and CDR2 as SQIVND (reference sequence). The length of the CDR3 is 15 residues. V was shortened by 6 bases and J by 5 bases, with 19 bases between the two germline ends. Here the CDR3 reads CASRTRPGGETEAFF. The CDR3 DNA reads as TGTGCCAGTAGGACCCGCCCCGGTGGGGAGACTGAAGCTTTCTTT. Together with reference TRBV19 and TRBJ1-1, the CDR3 gives the full variable domain: DGGITQSPKYLFRKEGQNVTLSCEQNLNHDAMYWYRQDPGQGLRLIYYSQIVNDFQKGDIAEGYSVSREKKESFPLTVTSAQKNPTAFYLCASRTRPGGETEAFFGQGTRLTVV.

In this sample, this clone turned up once. The chain couples TRBV29-1 to TRBJ1-1; maybe TRBD1 (5 bases). The length of the CDR3 is 14 residues. Trimming took 1 base from V and 4 from J, leaving 13 bases between them. Germline V gives CDR1 SQVTM, CDR2 ANQGSEA. As DNA, the CDR3 is TGCAGCGTTGAAGGGCGGCAGGGTCCCACTGAAGCTTTCTTT. It yields the protein CSVEGRQGPTEAFF. Supplemented by reference TRBV29-1 and TRBJ1-1, the full variable domain reads SAVISQKPSRDICQRGTSLTIQCQVDSQVTMMFWYRQQPGQSLTLIATANQGSEATYESGFVIDKFPISRPNLTFSTLTVSNMSPEDSSIYLCSVEGRQGPTEAFFGQGTRLTVV.